This TCR beta chain appears in the sequencing data of a study of OX40 agonist ivuxolimab in advanced cancers. Study results and limitations: Clonal expansion in partial responders at 0.1-3.0 mg/kg ranked among the lowest. Expanded peripheral T cell antigen specificity was not determined.

Patients with autoimmune history or systemic immunosuppression were excluded. The V and J ends lost 6 bases and 5 bases, in that order; junction bases with no gene match: 5. This CDR3 spans 13 amino acids. Germline loops: CDR1 MGHDK, CDR2 SYGVNS. Produced via immunoSEQ multiplex PCR; TCRdb's table is partial and in-frame only. The table includes fewer than 20,000 clones, roughly 70% detected once. About this clone itself: Its antigen is currently unknown.

This receptor was taken from an adult with an advanced solid tumor such as melanoma, head and neck, liver or kidney cancer. This chain uses TRBV25-1 with TRBJ2-7; 9 bases line up with TRBD2. Material: CD4+ or CD8+ T cells sorted from blood, obtained in a trial of the OX40 agonist ivuxolimab. CDR3 residues: CASSLAGRDEQYF. CDR3 sequence (DNA): TGTGCCAGCAGCCTAGCGGGGCGAGACGAGCAGTACTTC.